The 17 T cell receptor beta chains below come from one sample, sequenced in a study of T cell responses to AZD1222 COVID-19 vaccine. Sequencing was performed with immunoSEQ multiplex PCR; in TCRdb, only in-frame clones are kept and a portion is missing. Found here are fewer than 250,000 clones, 93% of them singletons; the top ten hold roughly 1%. Material: peripheral blood, obtained on day 0 of MenACWY control vaccination. These receptor sequences come from an adult in good health.

V usage is TRBV6-5 and J usage is TRBJ2-1; 10 bases agree with TRBD1. The V gene end was trimmed by 9 bases and the J gene end by 6 bases; junction bases not matched to a gene: 8. Germline-derived CDR1 and CDR2 are MNHEY and SVGAGI. The CDR3 length is 14 residues. The CDR3 loop is CASSGTGVPNEQFF. DNA of the CDR3: TGTGCCAGTTCCGGGACAGGGGTGCCCAATGAGCAGTTCTTC.

This chain connects TRBV19 to TRBJ1-3; D remains ambiguous. Trimming cost V 6 bases and J 5 bases, with 20 bases left between them. The CDR3 runs 16 residues. The germline V gene has CDR1 LNHDA and CDR2 SQIVND (reference sequence). CDR3: CASSRVGDIQRNTIYF. CDR3 sequence (DNA): TGTGCCAGTAGCCGGGTGGGAGACATTCAACGAAACACCATATATTTT. The complete variable domain, with remaining parts taken from reference TRBV19 and TRBJ1-3, reads DGGITQSPKYLFRKEGQNVTLSCEQNLNHDAMYWYRQDPGQGLRLIYYSQIVNDFQKGDIAEGYSVSREKKESFPLTVTSAQKNPTAFYLCASSRVGDIQRNTIYFGEGSWLTVV.

This chain connects TRBV7-3 to TRBJ2-5; TRBD1 is a possible D gene (5 bases). V was trimmed by 1 base and J by 1 base, leaving 13 bases between them. Germline CDR1 and CDR2: SGHTA and FQGTGA. The CDR3 length is 16 residues. CDR3 protein: CASSLSRNQGQETQYF. CDR3 in DNA: TGTGCCAGCAGCTTAAGTAGGAACCAGGGCCAAGAGACCCAGTACTTC.

V gene TRBV7-2 combines with J gene TRBJ1-1; 7 bases map to TRBD1. The CDR3 runs 14 residues. Trimming at V came to 5 bases and at J to 4 bases, leaving 7 bases not matched to a gene. Germline-derived CDR1 and CDR2 are SGHTA and FQGNSA. CDR3 residues: CASSPGGLFTEAFF. In nucleotides, the CDR3 is TGTGCCAGCAGCCCAGGGGGTTTGTTCACTGAAGCTTTCTTT.

V gene TRBV7-2 combines with J gene TRBJ2-1, with 7 bases matching TRBD2. This CDR3 is 16 amino acids long. Trimming at V came to 2 bases and at J to 1 base, leaving 5 bases not matched to a gene. CDR1 is SGHTA, CDR2 FQGNSA, per germline. The CDR3, as DNA: TGTGCCAGCAGCTTATGGGGGGGGAGGTCCTACAATGAGCAGTTCTTC. Amino acids: CASSLWGGRSYNEQFF. The variable domain in full, with the rest retrieved from reference TRBV7-2 and TRBJ2-1, is GAGVSQSPSNKVTEKGKDVELRCDPISGHTALYWYRQSLGQGLEFLIYFQGNSAPDKSGLPSDRFSAERTGGSVSTLTIQRTQQEDSAVYLCASSLWGGRSYNEQFFGPGTRLTVL.

The genes are TRBV28 and TRBJ1-5; D may be TRBD1 (6 bases). This CDR3 is built from 18 residues. The V end lost 4 bases, the J end lost 4 bases, and 23 bases lay between the germline ends. Germline V gene lookup returns CDR1 MDHEN and CDR2 SYDVKM. The CDR3 sequence: CASSYGGAGRRLNQPQHF. CDR3 bases: TGTGCCAGCAGTTACGGGGGGGCAGGTCGGAGACTTAATCAGCCCCAGCATTTT.

The gene calls are TRBV9 and TRBJ1-1; perhaps TRBD1 as D (5 bases). The CDR3 spans 15 residues. Germline V gives CDR1 SGDLS, CDR2 YYNGEE. Trimming took off 4 bases at V and 7 bases at J, with 20 bases between the two ends. The CDR3 bases are TGTGCCAGCAGCCCCTCCCAAGGGGTGGGCGGTGAAGCTTTCTTT. This translates into CASSPSQGVGGEAFF.

This chain links TRBV5-6 with TRBJ1-5; possible D gene TRBD1, 5 bases. CDR3 length: 15 amino acids. Germline CDR1 is SGHDT and CDR2 is YYEEEE. V was shortened by 4 bases and J by 0 bases, with 11 bases between the two germline ends. Here the CDR3 reads CASSRRGASNQPQHF. In nucleotides, the CDR3 is TGTGCCAGCAGCCGCCGCGGGGCTAGCAATCAGCCCCAGCATTTT.

V gene TRBV27 combines with J gene TRBJ1-6; no clear D. Germline assignment: CDR1 MNHEY and CDR2 SMNVEV (reference sequence). The CDR3 totals 12 residues. Between the trimmed V and J ends, which lost 6 bases and 6 bases, there was a span of 6 bases. Here the CDR3 DNA reads TGTGCCAGCAGGCAGCGTAATTCACCCCTCCACTTT. Its protein product is CASRQRNSPLHF.

V gene TRBV4-2 combines with J gene TRBJ2-7, with 8 bases matching TRBD1. The CDR3 has 16 amino acids. Trimming took 2 bases from V and 6 from J; bases not matched to a gene: 12. Germline V CDR1 and CDR2: LGHNA, YNFKEQ. The CDR3 protein is CASSQPLTGGTIEQYF. CDR3 coding DNA: TGTGCCAGCAGCCAACCCCTCACAGGGGGGACGATCGAGCAGTACTTC.

The chain combines TRBV12-3 or TRBV12-4 with TRBJ1-4, with a possible D match to TRBD1 (5 bases). CDR3 length: 13 residues. The V end was cut by 6 bases, the J end by 4 bases, with 9 bases between. In nucleotides, the CDR3 is TGTGCCAGCAGCTGGGGGGATAATGAAAAACTGTTTTTT. It specifies CASSWGDNEKLFF.

The chain has TRBV11-3 and TRBJ1-5; D gene ambiguous. V was trimmed by 0 bases and J by 3 bases, leaving 12 bases between them. The germline V gene has CDR1 SGHNT and CDR2 YENEEA. This CDR3 has 16 residues. CDR3 region: CASSLDNGLNNQPQHF. CDR3 nucleotide sequence: TGTGCCAGCAGCTTAGATAACGGATTGAACAATCAGCCCCAGCATTTT.

Here the CDR3 DNA reads TGCAGCGCGGACAGGGTAAACGAGCAGTACTTC. Translated, it gives CSADRVNEQYF. V gene TRBV20-1 combines with J gene TRBJ2-7; 8 nucleotides line up with TRBD1. This CDR3 region has 11 residues. Germline CDR1 reads DFQATT; CDR2 reads SNEGSKA (reference sequence).

The chain couples TRBV6-2 or TRBV6-3 to TRBJ1-5; D is undetermined. V was clipped by 2 bases and J by 2 bases, with 16 bases between them. The CDR3 is 17 amino acids. Germline V gene data show CDR1 as MNHEY and CDR2 as SVGEGT. CDR3 in amino acids: CASSYNSGRLGNQPQHF. DNA of the CDR3: TGTGCCAGCAGTTACAACTCAGGACGACTGGGCAATCAGCCCCAGCATTTT.

V gene TRBV5-1 combines with J gene TRBJ1-2; 7 positions match TRBD1. Unmatched junction bases numbered 8, after V lost 1 base and J lost 2 bases. CDR1 SGHRS and CDR2 YFSETQ come from the germline V gene. The CDR3 extends over 16 amino acids. The CDR3 DNA reads as TGCGCCAGCAGCTTGCAAACAGGGACAGCCAACTATGGCTACACCTTC. Residues: CASSLQTGTANYGYTF.

This chain uses TRBV3-1 (or the pseudogene TRBV3-2) with TRBJ1-6; D uncertain. CDR3 size: 15 residues. Trimming left V 1 base short and J 7 bases short, with 11 bases between. CDR1 and CDR2 from the germline V gene are LGHDT and YNNKEL (reference sequence). The CDR3 bases are TGTGCCAGCAGCCAAGTTGGACCCTGGAATTCACCCCTCCACTTT. Amino acid sequence: CASSQVGPWNSPLHF.

The chain links TRBV7-2 to TRBJ2-7, with 8 bases fitting TRBD1. Germline lookup yields CDR1 SGHTA and CDR2 FQGNSA. J gave up 1 base and V 7 bases, and 6 bases lay outside the gene matches. The CDR3 runs to 14 residues. The CDR3 DNA follows: TGTGCCAGCAAAGGAGGGGACAGGTCCTACGAGCAGTACTTC. Translating gives CASKGGDRSYEQYF.